This T cell receptor beta chain was profiled in a study of T cell responses to AZD1222 COVID-19 vaccine. Study-level points and caveats: A rise in Spike-specific TCR breadth and depth followed two AZD1222 doses. Unmutated variant regions are reportedly the target of nearly half of TCRs that are spike-specific. Spike as a whole was targeted by vaccine-associated CD4 TCRs, dominant at 160-218 and 743-854.

Germline CDR1 reads SQVTM; CDR2 reads ANQGSEA. This CDR3 contains 11 residues. The germline V and J ends were trimmed by 5 bases and 4 bases, with 5 bases remaining between them. The data were produced by immunoSEQ multiplex PCR, yet TCRdb's version contains in-frame clones alone and is incomplete. This table holds around 190,000 clones, around 90% found once. Concerning this clone: Its antigen remains unidentified.

This specimen was peripheral blood, taken on day 0 of AZD1222 vaccination. The receptor's source is an adult in good health. This rearrangement joins TRBV29-1 to TRBJ1-4; D remains unclear. This CDR3 is CSVPNNEKLFF. CDR3 in DNA: TGCAGCGTTCCTAATAATGAAAAACTGTTTTTT.